A selection of T cell receptor beta chains follows, all from one sample in a study of tumor-infiltrating lymphocytes in oesophageal squamous cell carcinoma. TCRdb processed the reads anew with MiXCR; each CDR3 protein has one entry. This sample has 9,500 to 14,000 distinct CDR3 sequences, with more than 50% found just once. The sequenced sample was blood. These TCRs come from a female donor with esophageal squamous cell carcinoma. Both conserved end residues are part of each CDR3. D genes are given only for firm matches. Clone size is shown for a subset of rows, as once, few, many or a class of expanded clone.

V	D	size	J	DNA	CDR3
TRBV6-1	TRBD1	once	TRBJ2-3	TGTGCCAGTAAACAGGGGGCATCAGATACGCAGTATTTT	CASKQGASDTQYF
TRBV11-2	TRBD1	NA	TRBJ2-7	TGTGCCAGCAGCTTAGTACCCCCGCGACAGGGGGCTTTCTACGAGCAGTACTTC	CASSLVPPRQGAFYEQYF
TRBV7-2	TRBD1	NA	TRBJ2-6	TGTGCCAGCAGCTCGGGACAGGCCGGGGCCAACGTCCTGACTTTC	CASSSGQAGANVLTF
TRBV5-4	NA	NA	TRBJ2-3	TGTGCCAGCAGCTTGGATCAGGGACGGACAGATACGCAGTATTTT	CASSLDQGRTDTQYF
TRBV11-1	NA	NA	TRBJ2-5	TGTGCCAGCAGCTTTCTTACGGGTACAGTGGGGGCGTGGAGGGAGACCCAGTACTTC	CASSFLTGTVGAWRETQYF
TRBV7-3	NA	NA	TRBJ2-4	TGTGCCAGCAGCTTAGGGGGGAACGTAGCCAAAAACATTCAGTACTTC	CASSLGGNVAKNIQYF
TRBV7-6	TRBD1	NA	TRBJ2-1	TGTGCCAGCTCCTCCCGGGACAGGGGACGGGGTGAGCAGTTCTTC	CASSSRDRGRGEQFF
TRBV12-3/TRBV12-4	NA	NA	TRBJ2-2	TGTGCCGGACGTTACTTGCACACCGGGGAGCTGTTTTTT	CAGRYLHTGELFF
TRBV6-1	TRBD2	NA	TRBJ2-7	TGTGCCAGCAGACGTACTAGCGGGAGGGCCTATCGGTCCTACGAGCAGTACTTC	CASRRTSGRAYRSYEQYF
TRBV10-3	TRBD2	NA	TRBJ2-7	TGTGCCATCAGTAAGGGACTAGCGGTATACGAGCAGTACTTC	CAISKGLAVYEQYF
TRBV7-6	TRBD1	NA	TRBJ2-5	TGTGCTAGCAGCCCGTTACAGGGGGCAGGGGGGACCCAGTACTTC	CASSPLQGAGGTQYF
TRBV7-9	TRBD2	medium-sized	TRBJ2-7	TGTGCCAGCAGCTTAGCGGGAGGGCCATACAATGAGCAGTACTTC	CASSLAGGPYNEQYF
TRBV7-2	NA	few	TRBJ2-1	TGTGCCAGCAGCTTAGATTCCCTGGCAAGACCCTACAATGAGCAGTTCTTC	CASSLDSLARPYNEQFF
TRBV7-3	NA	few	TRBJ2-4	TGTGCCAGCAGCAAAAACGGCAAGGCCAAAAACATTCAGTACTTC	CASSKNGKAKNIQYF
TRBV7-3	TRBD2	many	TRBJ2-1	TGTGCCAGCAGACCCAGCGGGGGCTCCTACAATGAGCAGTTCTTC	CASRPSGGSYNEQFF
TRBV7-4	TRBD2	NA	TRBJ2-7	TGTGCCAGCAGCTCCGAGGGGACTATCCTCTACAATGAGCAGTACTTC	CASSSEGTILYNEQYF
TRBV7-2	NA	NA	TRBJ2-4	TGTGCCAGCAAGCTTCTGGGGCAGGGGAATGAGCAGTACTTC	CASKLLGQGNEQYF
TRBV7-2	NA	NA	TRBJ1-3	TGTGCCAGCAGCTTAGACAGCTCTGGAAACACCATATATTTT	CASSLDSSGNTIYF
TRBV11-2	NA	many	TRBJ2-1	TGTGCCAGCAGCTTAAGCCGGGGCGACTACAATGAGCAGTTCTTC	CASSLSRGDYNEQFF